Listed here are 22 T cell receptor beta chains from one sample, sequenced in a study of identifying expanded T cells in peripheral blood. Assay used: immunoSEQ multiplex PCR; TCRdb lists only in-frame clones, some missing. The sample has about 63,000 clones, about four fifths seen once; the top ten hold 19%. Sequencing input: blood. The receptors derive from a person aged 18-70 years in good health.

V is TRBV5-4 and J is TRBJ2-3, with D unclear. V lost 0 bases, J lost 6 bases, and 8 bases lay in between. Germline CDR1 SGHNT, CDR2 YYREEE (reference sequence). The CDR3 length is 13 residues. The DNA of the CDR3 is TGTGCCAGCAGCTTGGCTAACGTGGATACGCAGTATTTT. This codes for CASSLANVDTQYF.

This chain connects TRBV21-1 to TRBJ2-2; the listed D gene, TRBD2, was not tested against the DNA. TRBV21-1 is marked as a pseudogene. The CDR3 loop spans 19 amino acids. CDR3 DNA sequence: TGTGCCAGCAGCAAAGGGTCTAGCGGGGGGGCATGTTCCACCGGGGAGCTGTTTTTT. Encoded protein: CASSKGSSGGACSTGELFF.

This sequence joins TRBV29-1 and TRBJ2-1; 10 nucleotides agree with TRBD1. Trimming removed 6 bases from V and 8 bases from J; junction bases left unmatched: 7. This CDR3 has 13 amino acids. Germline assignment: CDR1 SQVTM and CDR2 ANQGSEA. The CDR3 DNA reads as TGCAGCGTCGGACAGGGGGTCGGCGATGAGCAGTTCTTC. This translates into CSVGQGVGDEQFF.

The rearrangement uses TRBV19 and TRBJ2-5, with D possibly matching TRBD1 (6 bases). The CDR3 is made up of 17 amino acids. The V gene lost 3 bases and the J gene lost 1 base, with 18 bases spanning the gap. Germline V gene lookup returns CDR1 LNHDA and CDR2 SQIVND (reference sequence). CDR3 sequence (DNA): TGTGCCAGTAGTATGAGGGGGATGAGGGGTTCCCAAGAGACCCAGTACTTC. It codes for CASSMRGMRGSQETQYF.

The rearrangement links TRBV2 to TRBJ1-2, with 7 bases fitting TRBD1. The CDR3 sequence is 15 residues long. Germline lookup yields CDR1 SNHLY and CDR2 FYNNEI. Unmatched junction bases numbered 7, after V lost 4 bases and J lost 2 bases. The CDR3 spells CASSGRQGGNYGYTF. DNA for the CDR3: TGTGCCAGCAGTGGAAGACAGGGAGGGAACTATGGCTACACCTTC.

The chain recombines TRBV6-5 with TRBJ2-2, with D perhaps TRBD1 (5 bases). The CDR3 has 13 residues. Germline V gene lookup returns CDR1 MNHEY and CDR2 SVGAGI. V was cut by 5 bases and J by 6 bases, with 10 bases left in between. As DNA, the CDR3 is TGTGCCAGCAGTGGCAGGGTTGCCGGGGAGCTGTTTTTT. Translation gives CASSGRVAGELFF.

The chain links TRBV5-5 to TRBJ2-1; D remains unclear. This CDR3 is built from 12 residues. V was pared by 5 bases and J by 3 bases, with 6 bases between. Germline-derived CDR1 and CDR2 are SGHKS and YYEKEE (reference sequence). CDR3 residues: CASSRDYNEQFF. DNA for the CDR3: TGTGCCAGCAGTAGGGACTACAATGAGCAGTTCTTC.

The chain employs TRBV7-9 and TRBJ2-7; 7 positions match TRBD2. The germline V gene encodes CDR1 SEHNR and CDR2 FQNEAQ (reference sequence). Trimming cost V 10 bases and J 2 bases; bases outside gene matches: 8. The CDR3 spans 13 residues. CDR3 nucleotide sequence: TGTGCCATACTCGGGAGGTCAGCCTACGAGCAGTACTTC. This codes for CAILGRSAYEQYF.

The chain has TRBV10-3 and TRBJ2-1; 12 bases are a match to TRBD2. J gave up 0 bases and V 2 bases, and 5 bases lay outside the gene matches. The CDR3 has 18 residues. Germline lookup yields CDR1 ENHRY and CDR2 SYGVKD. The CDR3: CAISETSGGRLSYNEQFF. The CDR3 DNA is TGTGCCATCAGTGAGACTAGCGGGGGGCGGCTCTCCTACAATGAGCAGTTCTTC.

This chain joins TRBV2 and TRBJ1-1; 8 bases map to TRBD1. With 6 bases clipped from V and 7 bases from J, the junction kept 1 base outside the gene matches. Germline V gives CDR1 SNHLY, CDR2 FYNNEI. This CDR3 comprises 11 residues. The CDR3 reads CASRTGVEAFF. In DNA form, the CDR3 reads TGTGCCAGCAGGACAGGGGTTGAAGCTTTCTTT.

The chain carries TRBV30 and TRBJ1-4; the D is unclear. Per germline, CDR1 GTSNPN and CDR2 SVGIG (reference sequence). Trimming took 3 bases from V and 5 from J, leaving 7 bases between them. The CDR3 sequence is 12 residues long. CDR3 protein: CAWSLTNEKLFF. In DNA, the CDR3 is TGTGCCTGGAGCCTTACCAATGAAAAACTGTTTTTT.

The chain combines TRBV5-1 with TRBJ2-1; possibly TRBD1 for D (6 bases). CDR3 size: 14 residues. The germline V gene encodes CDR1 SGHRS and CDR2 YFSETQ. Trimming pared 0 bases from V and 9 bases from J, leaving 13 bases between. The CDR3: CASSLEWGLGEQFF. The CDR3 DNA sequence: TGCGCCAGCAGCTTGGAATGGGGGCTCGGTGAGCAGTTCTTC.

The V gene is TRBV30, the J gene TRBJ1-5; TRBD1 might be the D (6 bases). The length of the CDR3 is 15 residues. CDR1 is GTSNPN, CDR2 SVGIG, per germline (reference sequence). V was pared by 2 bases and J by 7 bases, with 18 bases between. The CDR3 DNA reads as TGTGCCTGGAGTATCCCACCCGGGACAAAGCAGCCCCAGCATTTT. It yields the protein CAWSIPPGTKQPQHF.

The genes are TRBV7-3 and TRBJ2-2; D is uncertain. This CDR3 has 16 amino acids. The V and J ends lost 2 bases and 0 bases respectively, with 10 bases between them. From germline, CDR1 is SGHTA and CDR2 FQGTGA. Here the CDR3 DNA reads TGTGCCAGCAGCTTACAGGCAGTCGCGAACACCGGGGAGCTGTTTTTT. Translating it yields CASSLQAVANTGELFF.

The V gene is TRBV2, the J gene TRBJ2-3; D gene unclear. The CDR3 is made up of 13 amino acids. The germline V gene encodes CDR1 SNHLY and CDR2 FYNNEI. Trimming shortened V by 4 bases and J by 4 bases, and 9 bases separated the two germline ends. The CDR3 here is CASSGLTSDTQYF. The CDR3 bases are TGTGCCAGCAGTGGATTGACTTCAGATACGCAGTATTTT.

The J gene is TRBJ1-1, the V gene TRBV6-5, with no clear D. The germline CDR1 and CDR2 sequences are MNHEY and SVGAGI. Trimming took off 5 bases at V and 5 bases at J, with 12 bases between the two ends. The CDR3 is made up of 13 amino acids. CDR3 coding DNA: TGTGCCAGCAGTCCCATTGAGACTACTGAAGCTTTCTTT. The encoded protein is CASSPIETTEAFF.

The chain uses TRBV10-3 and TRBJ2-1; 13 bases agree with TRBD2. Germline V gene data show CDR1 as ENHRY and CDR2 as SYGVKD. V dropped 6 bases and J dropped 3; count of bases not matched to a gene: 5. This CDR3 is built from 16 residues. CDR3 nucleotide sequence: TGTGCCATCAGGGGGACTAGCGGGGACCACTACAATGAGCAGTTCTTC. Encoded protein: CAIRGTSGDHYNEQFF.

The rearrangement links TRBV5-1 to TRBJ1-1; D uncertain. The V and J ends lost 2 bases and 0 bases respectively, with 5 bases between them. Germline V lookup: CDR1 SGHRS, CDR2 YFSETQ. The CDR3 covers 13 residues. CDR3 sequence: CASSFDVNTEAFF. The CDR3 DNA follows: TGCGCCAGCAGCTTCGACGTGAACACTGAAGCTTTCTTT.

This clone turned up a few times. The chain links TRBV9 to TRBJ1-6; 9 positions match TRBD1. V dropped 0 bases and J dropped 5; count of bases not matched to a gene: 15. This CDR3 is 20 amino acids long. Germline assignment: CDR1 SGDLS and CDR2 YYNGEE. The CDR3 is CASSVDSGQGVFSDNSPLHF. CDR3 nucleotide sequence: TGTGCCAGCAGCGTAGACTCGGGACAGGGAGTATTCTCGGATAATTCACCCCTCCACTTT.

The V call is TRBV19, the J call TRBJ2-7; 12 positions match TRBD1. With V trimmed by 4 bases and J by 7 bases, 5 bases remained unmatched. Germline CDR1 is LNHDA and CDR2 is SQIVND (reference sequence). The length of the CDR3 is 14 residues. CDR3 in amino acids: CASSRDRGQGEQYV. The CDR3 DNA follows: TGTGCCAGTAGTAGGGACAGGGGGCAAGGGGAGCAGTACGTC.

This clone was seen ten or more times. The chain links TRBV4-3 to TRBJ2-7, with TRBD1 identical over 8 bases. The length of the CDR3 is 15 residues. Germline V gives CDR1 LGHNA, CDR2 YSLEER. After removal of 0 bases from V and 2 bases from J, the junction contained 3 bases not matched to a gene. CDR3 DNA sequence: TGCGCCAGCAGCCAAGACGGACAGGGTACCTACGAGCAGTACTTC. Translation gives CASSQDGQGTYEQYF.

The rearrangement links TRBV15 to TRBJ2-3; D perhaps matches TRBD1 (6 bases). From germline, CDR1 is LNHNV and CDR2 YYDKDF (reference sequence). CDR3 size: 16 residues. With 1 base removed from V and 2 bases from J, the gap between germline ends came to 13 bases. CDR3 in DNA: TGTGCCACCAGCAGAGCCCGGGACACCGTCACAGATACGCAGTATTTT. Translating gives CATSRARDTVTDTQYF. Based on the CDR3 plus reference TRBV15 and TRBJ2-3, the full variable domain is DAMVIQNPRYQVTQFGKPVTLSCSQTLNHNVMYWYQQKSSQAPKLLFHYYDKDFNNEADTPDNFQSRRPNTSFCFLDIRSPGLGDTAMYLCATSRARDTVTDTQYFGPGTRLTVL.